This T cell receptor (beta chain) was obtained from a study of T cells in Graves' hyperthyroidism and ophthalmopathy. As for the study in general: The authors collected peripheral blood at initial diagnosis, before any treatment.

Amplification of TCR beta CDR3 regions used RNA as the template. The HTBI primer set served for first-round RT-PCR of the TCR CDR3. TCRdb independently ran MiXCR on the multiplex PCR reads; one entry per CDR3 protein. Of under 600,000 distinct CDR3 sequences in the sample, roughly a sixth were seen once. Study observations and caveats: Ophthalmopathy, which appeared later, was predicted by the model a median about 6 months before onset.

The CDR3 sequence is 14 residues long. V was shortened by 3 bases and J by 0 bases, with 8 bases between the two germline ends. Germline V gene sequence: CDR1 LNHDA, CDR2 SQIVND (reference sequence). This clonotype was counted a few times. The antigen is unknown. Diagnoses were established using clinical symptoms, serum thyroxine and TRAb, thyroid ultrasound and orbital computed tomography. The chain links TRBV19 to TRBJ1-1; no reliable D call. Sequencing was carried out using blood. The TCR originated in a woman in her forties with Graves' ophthalmopathy. CDR3 nucleotide sequence: TGTGCCAGTAGTATTCCCGGAGTGAACACTGAAGCTTTCTTT. It specifies CASSIPGVNTEAFF.